What follows are 15 T cell receptor beta chains derived from one specimen sequenced in a study of CXCR3-negative and CXCR3-positive naive CD8 T cells. Regarding the study as a whole: The TRB CDR3s that CXCR3-positive naive cells carried were more hydrophobic than those of CXCR3-negative naive cells.

What these receptors recognize is not known. The study made its TRB cDNA libraries by 5' RACE, adding UMI labels. One entry per CDR3 protein, without DNA, is what TCRdb gives after re-calling the 5' RACE reads. Its table lists 65,000 to 90,000 distinct CDR3 sequences. Material for sequencing was naive CXCR3+ CD8+ T cells from blood. The subset: CD45RO-CCR7+CD27+CD95- naive CD8+ T cells expressing CXCR3 (TNR3+). Receptor source: a human donor in good health. Some clones in this sample may be carry-over from other donors' samples.

The V and J genes are TRBV19 and TRBJ1-5. CDR1 is LNHDA and CDR2 is SQIVND in the germline V gene (reference sequence). The CDR3 spans 14 residues. CDR3 sequence: CASSIARWNQPQHF. Based on the CDR3 plus reference TRBV19 and TRBJ1-5, the full variable domain is DGGITQSPKYLFRKEGQNVTLSCEQNLNHDAMYWYRQDPGQGLRLIYYSQIVNDFQKGDIAEGYSVSREKKESFPLTVTSAQKNPTAFYLCASSIARWNQPQHFGDGTRLSIL.

The genes are TRBV2 and TRBJ2-2. Germline-derived CDR1 and CDR2 are SNHLY and FYNNEI. This CDR3 region has 12 residues. CDR3 in amino acids: CATRLLTGELFF.

CDR3 sequence: CASSQDEGGLDEQYF. The J gene is TRBJ2-7, the V gene TRBV4-1; TCRdb's D call, TRBD1, is unchecked because there is no DNA. The CDR3 loop spans 15 amino acids. Germline V lookup: CDR1 MGHRA, CDR2 YSYEKL.

This chain joins TRBV28 and TRBJ1-2; without DNA, the TCRdb call of TRBD1 cannot be checked. The CDR3 covers 14 residues. CDR1 MDHEN and CDR2 SYDVKM come from the germline V gene. CDR3 protein: CASSFTDSNYGYTF.

The chain combines TRBV11-2 with TRBJ2-7. The CDR3 runs 13 residues. CDR1 SGHAT and CDR2 FQNNGV come from the germline V gene. The CDR3 here is CASSLEVVSEQYF.

The V gene is TRBV5-6, the J gene TRBJ2-1; lacking DNA, the TRBD1 call made by TCRdb goes unchecked. The CDR3 runs to 16 residues. Germline loops: CDR1 SGHDT, CDR2 YYEEEE. The CDR3 loop is CASSFLTGYSYNEQFF. The variable domain in full, with the rest retrieved from reference TRBV5-6 and TRBJ2-1, is DAGVTQSPTHLIKTRGQQVTLRCSPKSGHDTVSWYQQALGQGPQFIFQYYEEEERQRGNFPDRFSGHQFPNYSSELNVNALLLGDSALYLCASSFLTGYSYNEQFFGPGTRLTVL.

V usage is TRBV15 and J usage is TRBJ1-5; TCRdb picks TRBD1, but there is no DNA to check that call. There are 17 residues in the CDR3. The germline CDR1 and CDR2 sequences are LNHNV and YYDKDF (reference sequence). The CDR3 here is CATSYLRGTAGNQPQHF.

This chain links TRBV28 with TRBJ2-5; TCRdb reports TRBD2, a call that lacks DNA to check it against. The CDR3 is made up of 17 amino acids. Germline V lookup: CDR1 MDHEN, CDR2 SYDVKM. The CDR3 reads CASSSPGLAGEQETQYF.

V gene TRBV29-1 combines with J gene TRBJ2-7. CDR1 and CDR2 from the germline V gene are SQVTM and ANQGSEA. The CDR3 consists of 12 residues. The CDR3 sequence: CSVTPSSYEQYF.

The chain uses TRBV20-1 and TRBJ2-3; the D call of TRBD2 rests on TCRdb alone, since no DNA is present to check it. The germline CDR1 and CDR2 sequences are DFQATT and SNEGSKA (reference sequence). This CDR3 has 14 residues. CDR3: CSAWDFLRTDTQYF.

The chain has TRBV28 and TRBJ2-7; TCRdb's assignment of TRBD2 cannot be checked, as there is no DNA. The CDR3 consists of 15 residues. CDR1 is MDHEN and CDR2 is SYDVKM in the germline V gene. CDR3 amino acids: CASSLPWTSGYEQYF.

The chain uses TRBV15 and TRBJ2-7; checking the TCRdb D call of TRBD1 is not possible without DNA. The CDR3 runs 17 residues. Germline lookup yields CDR1 LNHNV and CDR2 YYDKDF (reference sequence). Here the CDR3 reads CATSRDLGTGTTYEQYF.

V gene TRBV6-5 combines with J gene TRBJ2-1; the TRBD2 assignment by TCRdb is unverifiable without DNA. CDR3 length: 16 amino acids. In germline, CDR1 is MNHEY, CDR2 SVGAGI. CDR3 sequence reads: CASSAFSGTAANEQFF.

CDR3 protein: CASDMGQTIYEQYF. This chain connects TRBV11-2 to TRBJ2-7; lacking DNA, the TRBD1 call made by TCRdb goes unchecked. CDR1 SGHAT and CDR2 FQNNGV come from the germline V gene. This CDR3 region has 14 residues.

This chain connects TRBV10-3 to TRBJ2-1; TCRdb designates TRBD1, a call that cannot be tested without DNA. CDR1 and CDR2 (germline): ENHRY, SYGVKD. The CDR3 is 16 residues long. CDR3 loop: CAISESGGGPYNEQFF.